This T cell receptor beta chain is drawn from a study of T-cell memory formation after mild COVID-19. Whole-study results and caveats: Pre-infection memory contained some responding clones, which suggested that cross-reactive memory had joined.

Each CDR3 protein gets one entry after TCRdb re-called the 5' RACE reads with MiXCR. Among hundreds of thousands of distinct CDR3 sequences listed, 25% were seen once. Germline V gene sequence: CDR1 KGHSH, CDR2 LQKENI. V lost 3 bases and J 3 bases, leaving 10 bases between the germline ends. The CDR3 consists of 14 residues. In its sample, this clonotype was seen many times. Its specificity is unknown. V usage is TRBV18 and J usage is TRBJ2-3, with TRBD2 as a possible D gene (6 bases). Sequenced: PBMCs or a T cell subset sorted from them (not recorded which). The source of this sequence is an adult woman who had mild COVID-19 (a few samples of this study predate the infection). Cell type and time point are not known. The CDR3, as DNA: TGTGCCAGCTCACCCCCGGGGACTACAGATACGCAGTATTTT. The encoded protein is CASSPPGTTDTQYF.